The 20 T cell receptor beta chains presented below share a single source sample, sequenced in a study of patients and donors after allogeneic stem cell transplantation. TCRdb reprocessed the RT-PCR reads via MiXCR and lists one record per CDR3 protein. The sample has about a million distinct CDR3 sequences; 15% to 20% are singletons. The sample was blood, either unsorted or a sorted T cell fraction (not recorded which). The receptors shown here come from a human donor who was either an allogeneic HSCT recipient or a stem cell or donor lymphocyte infusion donor (not recorded which). It is not recorded whose cells these are; they may come from a transplant donor.

This clonotype was counted a few times. The genes are TRBV20-1 and TRBJ1-2, with TRBD1 as a possible D gene (6 bases). This CDR3 spans 13 amino acids. Trimming took off 7 bases at V and 4 bases at J, with 16 bases between the two ends. Germline V gene data show CDR1 as DFQATT and CDR2 as SNEGSKA (reference sequence). DNA for the CDR3: TGCAGTGTACAGGGTTTTCCCGGCTATGGCTACACCTTC. Amino acids: CSVQGFPGYGYTF.

The chain carries TRBV29-1 and TRBJ2-3; 12 positions agree with TRBD1. This CDR3 comprises 13 residues. V lost 8 bases, J lost 6 bases, and 6 bases stayed unmatched. In germline, CDR1 is SQVTM, CDR2 ANQGSEA. CDR3 nucleotide sequence: TGCAGCCACGAGGGACAGGGGGCGGATACGCAGTATTTT. Amino acid sequence: CSHEGQGADTQYF.

This clonotype was observed a handful of times. V usage is TRBV7-9 and J usage is TRBJ2-6, with unresolved D. The CDR3 runs 16 residues. The germline CDR1 and CDR2 sequences are SEHNR and FQNEAQ (reference sequence). The V gene lost 3 bases and the J gene lost 1 base, with 10 bases spanning the gap. In nucleotides, the CDR3 is TGTGCCAGCAGCTTTCTGGGGAAGTCTGGGGCCAACGTCCTGACTTTC. It yields the protein CASSFLGKSGANVLTF.

This clonotype was detected only a few times. V is TRBV12-3 or TRBV12-4 and J is TRBJ2-1, with D unclear. The CDR3 is 12 amino acids. The V end lost 2 bases, the J end lost 15 bases, and 14 bases lay between the germline ends. The CDR3 DNA follows: TGTGCCAGCAGTTTACGGTCCCATGGAACGTTCTTC. This translates into CASSLRSHGTFF.

This clonotype was counted only a few times. This chain links TRBV20-1 with TRBJ2-3, with TRBD2 as a possible D gene (6 bases). The CDR3 length is 15 residues. V was shortened by 6 bases and J by 0 bases, with 16 bases between the two germline ends. Germline CDR1 DFQATT, CDR2 SNEGSKA (reference sequence). The DNA for the CDR3 is TGCAGTGCGATACGGGGGATAATTAGCACAGATACGCAGTATTTT. It specifies CSAIRGIISTDTQYF.

Comments on this clonotype: The junction does not match germline at one end; this may be a read error. The DNA for the CDR3 is TGTGCCAGCAGCGTAGATTGGACACCCAGACCTTTCGATTTT. Residues: CASSVDWTPRPFDF. The chain uses TRBV9 and TRBJ1-3; perhaps TRBD1 as D (5 bases). The CDR3 extends over 14 amino acids. Germline values: CDR1 SGDLS, CDR2 YYNGEE.

The chain recombines TRBV20-1 with TRBJ1-1, with D hard to call. Trimming stripped 0 bases from V and 1 base from J, with 9 bases between. Germline V gives CDR1 DFQATT, CDR2 SNEGSKA (reference sequence). The CDR3 contains 14 residues. CDR3 in amino acids: CSARDVSKNTEAFF. CDR3 coding DNA: TGCAGTGCTAGAGATGTTTCGAAGAACACTGAAGCTTTCTTT.

The chain employs TRBV5-1 and TRBJ2-5; 9 nucleotides line up with TRBD2. With V trimmed by 4 bases and J by 4 bases, 2 bases remained unmatched. There are 13 residues in the CDR3. The germline V gene has CDR1 SGHRS and CDR2 YFSETQ. The CDR3: CASSAGGLETQYF. The CDR3, as DNA: TGCGCCAGCAGCGCGGGGGGGCTAGAGACCCAGTACTTC.

The chain combines TRBV7-8 with TRBJ2-4; 7 nucleotides match TRBD1. V lost 6 bases and J lost 5; bases outside the gene matches: 7. The CDR3 covers 14 residues. Germline loops: CDR1 SGHVS, CDR2 FQNEAQ. CDR3 protein: CASSQRGRENIQYF. The CDR3 DNA reads as TGTGCCAGCAGTCAAAGGGGGCGGGAAAACATTCAGTACTTC.

J is TRBJ2-1 and V is TRBV15; D is possibly TRBD2 (5 bases). Germline V gives CDR1 LNHNV, CDR2 YYDKDF (reference sequence). Trimming removed 0 bases from V and 7 bases from J, with 16 bases in between. The CDR3 is 16 residues long. The CDR3 protein is CATSRDMGLRRNEQFF. In DNA, the CDR3 is TGTGCCACCAGCAGAGATATGGGCCTCAGGAGGAATGAGCAGTTCTTC.

This clonotype was recorded a few times. The CDR3 reads CASSAGLIGNQPQHF. The CDR3 DNA is TGTGCCAGCAGCGCCGGACTTATCGGCAATCAGCCCCAGCATTTT. The gene calls are TRBV9 and TRBJ1-5, with D unclear. V lost 3 bases to trimming and J lost 2 bases, with 12 bases between them. The length of the CDR3 is 15 residues. Germline V gene lookup returns CDR1 SGDLS and CDR2 YYNGEE.

This clonotype was found many times. The V gene is TRBV28, the J gene TRBJ2-5; 14 bases are a match to TRBD2. The CDR3 contains 16 residues. V lost 0 bases, J lost 3 bases, and 0 bases stayed unmatched. The V gene's germline CDR1 is MDHEN and CDR2 SYDVKM. CDR3 loop: CASSLWTSGREETQYF. The CDR3, as DNA: TGTGCCAGCAGTTTATGGACTAGCGGGAGGGAAGAGACCCAGTACTTC.

Written as DNA, the CDR3 is TGTGCCAGCAGTCCCCATGGCCGGCGGGGCGGGGAGACCCAGTACTTC. Its translation: CASSPHGRRGGETQYF. The chain carries TRBV6-2 or TRBV6-3 and TRBJ2-5, with a tentative D call TRBD2 (6 bases). Trimming cost V 5 bases and J 5 bases, with 21 bases left between them. CDR1 is MNHEY, CDR2 SVGEGT, per germline. This CDR3 has 16 amino acids.

The chain employs TRBV7-2 and TRBJ2-2; 10 nucleotides align to TRBD2. Per germline, CDR1 SGHTA and CDR2 FQGNSA. The CDR3 sequence is 16 residues long. Unmatched junction bases numbered 9, after V lost 5 bases and J lost 6 bases. CDR3 in amino acids: CASSPRASGGSGELFF. The CDR3 DNA follows: TGTGCCAGCAGCCCTAGGGCTAGCGGGGGATCCGGGGAGCTGTTTTTT.

There are a few counts of this clonotype. J is TRBJ2-7 and V is TRBV5-1, with TRBD2 matching 8 bases. The CDR3 runs to 16 residues. With V trimmed by 1 base and J by 0 bases, 6 bases remained unmatched. Germline assignment: CDR1 SGHRS and CDR2 YFSETQ. The CDR3: CASSLRSSGSSYEQYF. CDR3 in DNA: TGCGCCAGCAGCTTGCGATCCAGCGGGAGCTCCTACGAGCAGTACTTC.

This clonotype has more than one count but fewer than ten. The chain employs TRBV4-3 and TRBJ1-2; no reliable D call. Trimming shortened V by 4 bases and J by 0 bases, and 18 bases separated the two germline ends. The CDR3 length is 17 residues. Per the germline V gene, CDR1 is LGHNA and CDR2 is YSLEER. The CDR3 protein is CASSPRSRGASNYGYTF. The CDR3 coding sequence is TGCGCCAGCAGCCCAAGATCTAGAGGCGCCTCTAACTATGGCTACACCTTC.

The V and J genes are TRBV20-1 and TRBJ2-1, with TRBD2 matching 13 bases. Per the germline V gene, CDR1 is DFQATT and CDR2 is SNEGSKA (reference sequence). This CDR3 spans 15 amino acids. Trimming took 6 bases from V and 8 from J; bases not matched to a gene: 10. As DNA, the CDR3 is TGCAGTGCCTATAGCGGACTAGCGGGAGTCCATGAGCAGTTCTTC. The encoded protein is CSAYSGLAGVHEQFF.

This clonotype was observed a handful of times. The gene calls are TRBV7-9 and TRBJ1-6; TRBD1 might be the D (5 bases). V lost 3 bases to trimming and J lost 7 bases, with 16 bases between them. In germline, CDR1 is SEHNR, CDR2 FQNEAQ (reference sequence). The CDR3 sequence is 16 residues long. The CDR3 DNA reads as TGTGCCAGCAGCTTTGCGGGGGGGACGGAAAATTCACCCCTCCACTTT. This encodes CASSFAGGTENSPLHF.

The gene calls are TRBV7-3 and TRBJ2-7; D gene unclear. The length of the CDR3 is 10 residues. Germline CDR1 is SGHTA and CDR2 is FQGTGA. The ends were cut back, 7 bases at V and 2 bases at J, with 3 bases in the middle. Here the CDR3 DNA reads TGTGCCAGCATGGCCTACGAGCAGTACTTC. Translating gives CASMAYEQYF.

The sample holds many counts of this clonotype. This chain uses TRBV10-3 with TRBJ1-5, with 7 bases lining up with TRBD1. After removal of 10 bases from V and 6 bases from J, the junction contained 9 bases not matched to a gene. Germline assignment: CDR1 ENHRY and CDR2 SYGVKD. The CDR3 is 13 amino acids. Written as DNA, the CDR3 is TGTGCCACCCACGACAGGGAGGGTCAGCCCCAGCATTTT. Translating gives CATHDREGQPQHF.